This TCR beta chain was profiled in a study of cytomegalovirus exposure and HLA in healthy donors. Regarding the study as a whole: Analysis was performed later, and it showed HLA-associated TCR beta chains to be more clonally expanded than equally common others.

V dropped 4 bases and J dropped 0; count of bases not matched to a gene: 6. From germline, CDR1 is ENHRY and CDR2 SYGVKD. The CDR3 is 16 amino acids. With respect to this clone: Its cognate antigen is unknown.

This cohort consisted of healthy bone marrow donors. PCR amplification relied on 60 Vbeta primers (plus 13 Jbeta primers). In the authors' workflow: In a later analysis, of some 80 million unique beta chains, around 9.9 million appeared in at least two donors. Clones were read by immunoSEQ multiplex PCR, and TCRdb kept only the in-frame ones, dropping some. The V and J calls and clone size come from that table; D and trimming were worked out from the DNA. This sample has about 130,000 clones, with about 80% found just once. V gene TRBV10-3 combines with J gene TRBJ1-3; TRBD1 agrees at 7 bases. Sequenced material: PBMCs. The source is a man between 40 and 49 years old in good health and CMV-seronegative. CDR3 nucleotides: TGTGCCATCAGTGGGCTCCAGGGGGGCTCTGGAAACACCATATATTTT. This sequence encodes CAISGLQGGSGNTIYF.